A selection of T cell receptor beta chains follows, all from one sample in a study of T cells after yellow fever vaccination. Each CDR3 protein gets one entry after TCRdb re-called the 5' RACE reads with MiXCR. This sample carries roughly 120,000 distinct CDR3 sequences, about 7.2% of them seen once, and the ten largest clones take roughly 3%. The source was CD4+ T cells sorted from PBMCs, collected roughly 45 days after the first yellow fever vaccination. The source of these receptors is a man between 18 and 35 years old who received the YFV17D yellow fever vaccine. Each CDR3 is given with its conserved first and last residue. The D gene is left open where the match is weak. Each size is how often the clone was seen (once, few, many) or a class if it is expanded.

V: TRBV7-2; D: NA; size: many; J: TRBJ1-2; DNA: TGTGCCAGCAGCCCCTACGGGGGCCTTACCTATGGCTACACCTTC; CDR3: CASSPYGGLTYGYTF
V: TRBV7-3; D: NA; size: many; J: TRBJ2-3; DNA: TGTGCCAGCAGCTTAACAGGGGACCAAGATACGCAGTATTTT; CDR3: CASSLTGDQDTQYF
V: TRBV13; D: NA; size: once; J: TRBJ2-7; DNA: TGTGCCAGCAGCCGGGACTTATCCTACGAGCAGTACTTC; CDR3: CASSRDLSYEQYF
V: TRBV7-6; D: NA; size: many; J: TRBJ2-3; DNA: TGTGCCAGCAGCTTACCCCCTAGTAGCGTAGATACGCAGTATTTT; CDR3: CASSLPPSSVDTQYF
V: TRBV14; D: NA; size: many; J: TRBJ1-1; DNA: TGTGCCAGCAGCACACAGGCGAACACTGAAGCTTTCTTT; CDR3: CASSTQANTEAFF
V: TRBV2; D: NA; size: many; J: TRBJ2-7; DNA: TGTGCCAGCCGAGAGACTACCGCCTCCTACGAGCAGTACTTC; CDR3: CASRETTASYEQYF
V: TRBV7-2; D: NA; size: many; J: TRBJ1-1; DNA: TGTGCCAGCAGCTTACGGCCAGAGGAGTTTGAAGCTTTCTTT; CDR3: CASSLRPEEFEAFF
V: TRBV7-9; D: TRBD1; size: many; J: TRBJ1-6; DNA: TGTGCCAGCAGCGGACAGGGCCGAAATTCACCCCTCCACTTT; CDR3: CASSGQGRNSPLHF
V: TRBV27; D: NA; size: many; J: TRBJ1-2; DNA: TGTGCCAGCAGTTTCTGGGGTGGCTATGGCTACACCTTC; CDR3: CASSFWGGYGYTF
V: TRBV7-2; D: TRBD2; size: many; J: TRBJ2-3; DNA: TGTGCCAGCAGTTGGACTAGCGGGGTGTCAGATACGCAGTATTTT; CDR3: CASSWTSGVSDTQYF
V: TRBV5-1; D: TRBD1; size: few; J: TRBJ2-5; DNA: TGCGCCAGCAGCCGGACAGGGGTTGGTTTCCAAGAGACCCAGTACTTC; CDR3: CASSRTGVGFQETQYF
V: TRBV7-2; D: NA; size: many; J: TRBJ2-1; DNA: TGTGCCAGCAGCACCTACAATGAGCAGTTCTTC; CDR3: CASSTYNEQFF
V: TRBV27; D: TRBD2; size: many; J: TRBJ2-2; DNA: TGTGCCACGGGACTATGGCAGTTGAACACCGGGGAGCTGTTTTTT; CDR3: CATGLWQLNTGELFF
V: TRBV7-3; D: NA; size: many; J: TRBJ1-1; DNA: TGTGCCAGCAGCTTAACCCCATCGGACACTGAAGCTTTCTTT; CDR3: CASSLTPSDTEAFF
V: TRBV2; D: NA; size: many; J: TRBJ1-4; DNA: TGTGCCAGCAGCGAGCAGGGGCCGGGTGAAAAACTGTTTTTT; CDR3: CASSEQGPGEKLFF
V: TRBV7-2; D: NA; size: many; J: TRBJ2-5; DNA: TGTGCCAGCAGCGAAAGACGGCGGGCTATCCAAGAGACCCAGTACTTC; CDR3: CASSERRRAIQETQYF